This T cell receptor (beta chain) appears in the sequencing data of a study of identical twins. A word on this clonotype: A read error may be the cause here, since a much bigger clone is one base away.

From the 5' RACE reads, TCRdb called clonotypes with MiXCR, one entry per CDR3 protein. The sample has 1.5 million to 2 million distinct CDR3 sequences, under 35% seen once. Trimming left V 6 bases short and J 0 bases short, with 12 bases between. Germline lookup yields CDR1 SNHLY and CDR2 FYNNEI. The CDR3 is 15 amino acids. This receptor was identified in a newborn girl in good health. V gene TRBV2 combines with J gene TRBJ2-1, with D tentatively TRBD1 or TRBD2 (5 bases each). The specimen sequenced was cord blood. In nucleotides, the CDR3 is TGTGCCAGCAGGGGAGACAGTGACTCCTACAATGAGCAGTTCTTC. As protein: CASRGDSDSYNEQFF. The full variable domain, its missing parts supplied by reference TRBV2 and TRBJ2-1, is EPEVTQTPSHQVTQMGQEVILRCVPISNHLYFYWYRQILGQKVEFLVSFYNNEISEKSEIFDDQFSVERPDGSNFTLKIRSTKLEDSAMYFCASRGDSDSYNEQFFGPGTRLTVL.